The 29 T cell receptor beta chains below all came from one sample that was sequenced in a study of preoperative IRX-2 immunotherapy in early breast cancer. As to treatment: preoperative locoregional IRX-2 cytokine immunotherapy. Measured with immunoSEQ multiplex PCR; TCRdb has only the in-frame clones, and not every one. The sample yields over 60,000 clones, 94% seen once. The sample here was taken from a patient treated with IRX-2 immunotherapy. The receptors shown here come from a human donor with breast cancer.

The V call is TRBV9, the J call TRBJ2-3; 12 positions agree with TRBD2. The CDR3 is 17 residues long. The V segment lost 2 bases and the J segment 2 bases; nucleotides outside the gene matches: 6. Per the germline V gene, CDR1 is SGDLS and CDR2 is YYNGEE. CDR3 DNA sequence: TGTGCCAGCAGCGTTGGGACTAGCGGGTCTTACACAGATACGCAGTATTTT. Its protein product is CASSVGTSGSYTDTQYF. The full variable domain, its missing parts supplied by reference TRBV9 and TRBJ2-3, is DSGVTQTPKHLITATGQRVTLRCSPRSGDLSVYWYQQSLDQGLQFLIQYYNGEERAKGNILERFSAQQFPDLHSELNLSSLELGDSALYFCASSVGTSGSYTDTQYFGPGTRLTVL.

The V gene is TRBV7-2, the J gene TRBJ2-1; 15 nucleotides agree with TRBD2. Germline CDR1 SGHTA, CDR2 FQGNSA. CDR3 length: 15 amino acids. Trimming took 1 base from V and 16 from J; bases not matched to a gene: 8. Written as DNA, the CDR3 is TGTGCCAGCAGCTTAGATGGGACTAGCGGGAGGTACAAATTCTTC. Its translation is CASSLDGTSGRYKFF.

CDR3 loop: CASSFFAGGQDTQYF. The CDR3, as DNA: TGTGCCAGCAGTTTTTTTGCGGGAGGGCAGGATACGCAGTATTTT. This chain joins TRBV27 and TRBJ2-3; 9 nucleotides align to TRBD2. V gave up 3 bases and J gave up 6 bases; unmatched junction bases: 7. Germline V gene sequence: CDR1 MNHEY, CDR2 SMNVEV (reference sequence). There are 15 residues in the CDR3.

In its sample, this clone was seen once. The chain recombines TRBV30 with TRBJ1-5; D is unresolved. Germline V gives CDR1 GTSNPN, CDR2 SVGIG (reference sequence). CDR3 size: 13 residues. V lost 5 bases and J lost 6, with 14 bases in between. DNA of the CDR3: TGTGCCTGGGCTCAATCGAGCGGTCAGCCCCAGCATTTT. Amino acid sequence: CAWAQSSGQPQHF.

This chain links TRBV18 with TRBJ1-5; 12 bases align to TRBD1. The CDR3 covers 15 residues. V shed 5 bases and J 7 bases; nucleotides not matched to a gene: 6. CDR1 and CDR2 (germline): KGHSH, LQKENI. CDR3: CASSGTGGPQQPQHF. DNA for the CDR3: TGTGCCAGCTCAGGGACAGGGGGCCCCCAACAGCCCCAGCATTTT.

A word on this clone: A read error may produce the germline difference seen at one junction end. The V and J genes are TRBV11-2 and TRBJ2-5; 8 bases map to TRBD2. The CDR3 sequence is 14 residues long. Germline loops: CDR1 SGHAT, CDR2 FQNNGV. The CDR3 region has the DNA TGTGCCAGCAGCTTAGCGTTTAGCGGGGACCCCCCTGACTTC. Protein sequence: CASSLAFSGDPPDF. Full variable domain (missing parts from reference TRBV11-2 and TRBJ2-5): EAGVAQSPRYKIIEKRQSVAFWCNPISGHATLYWYQQILGQGPKLLIQFQNNGVVDDSQLPKDRFSAERLKGVDSTLKIQPAKLEDSAVYLCASSLAFSGDPPDFGPGTRLLVL.

The CDR3 DNA sequence: TGTGCCAGCAGTTACTCAATCCGGGACCAAGCTTTCTTT. This encodes CASSYSIRDQAFF. The chain carries TRBV6-6 and TRBJ1-1; TRBD1 might be the D (5 bases). The germline CDR1 and CDR2 sequences are MNHNY and SVGAGI (reference sequence). Trimming stripped 0 bases from V and 9 bases from J, with 11 bases between. This CDR3 is 13 amino acids long.

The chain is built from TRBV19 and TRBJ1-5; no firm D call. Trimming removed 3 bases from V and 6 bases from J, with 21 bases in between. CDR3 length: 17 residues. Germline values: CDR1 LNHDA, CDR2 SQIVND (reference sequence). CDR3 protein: CASSMIAGSLNGQPQHF. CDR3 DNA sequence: TGTGCCAGTAGTATGATTGCGGGTTCCCTGAACGGTCAGCCCCAGCATTTT.

The DNA for the CDR3 is TGCGCCAGCAGCCAGAGTGACCCCTACGAGCAGTACTTC. Translating gives CASSQSDPYEQYF. This chain links TRBV4-3 with TRBJ2-7, with no clear D. Trimming left V 3 bases short and J 2 bases short, with 8 bases between. Per germline, CDR1 LGHNA and CDR2 YSLEER. The CDR3 contains 13 residues.

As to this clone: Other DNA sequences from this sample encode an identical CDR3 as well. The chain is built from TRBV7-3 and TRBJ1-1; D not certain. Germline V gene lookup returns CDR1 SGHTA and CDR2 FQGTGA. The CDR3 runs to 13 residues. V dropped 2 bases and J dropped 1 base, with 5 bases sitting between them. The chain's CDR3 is CASSLLGNTEAFF. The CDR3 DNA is TGTGCCAGCAGCTTACTGGGGAACACTGAAGCTTTCTTT.

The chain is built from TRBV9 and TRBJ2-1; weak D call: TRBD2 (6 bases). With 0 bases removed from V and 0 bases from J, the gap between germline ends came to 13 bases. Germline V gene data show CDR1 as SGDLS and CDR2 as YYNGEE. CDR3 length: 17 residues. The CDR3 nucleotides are TGTGCCAGCAGCGTAGGCCCCGGAGGGGTCTCCTACAATGAGCAGTTCTTC. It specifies CASSVGPGGVSYNEQFF.

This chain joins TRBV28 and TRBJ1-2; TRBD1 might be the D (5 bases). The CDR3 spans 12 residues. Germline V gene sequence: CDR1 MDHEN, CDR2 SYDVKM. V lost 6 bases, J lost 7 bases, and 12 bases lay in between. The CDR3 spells CASRSDSAGYTF. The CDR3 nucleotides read TGTGCCAGCAGGAGCGACAGCGCTGGCTACACCTTC.

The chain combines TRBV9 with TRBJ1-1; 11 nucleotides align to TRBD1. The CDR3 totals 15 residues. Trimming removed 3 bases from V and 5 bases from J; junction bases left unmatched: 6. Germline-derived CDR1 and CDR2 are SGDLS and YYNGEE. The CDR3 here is CASSEGTGGDTEAFF. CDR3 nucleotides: TGTGCCAGCAGCGAGGGGACAGGGGGGGATACTGAAGCTTTCTTT.

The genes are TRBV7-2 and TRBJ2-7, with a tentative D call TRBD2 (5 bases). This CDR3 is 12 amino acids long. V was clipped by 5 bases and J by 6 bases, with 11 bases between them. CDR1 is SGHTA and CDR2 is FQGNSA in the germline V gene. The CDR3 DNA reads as TGTGCCAGCAGCCAAAGGGCGGGCGAGCAGTACTTC. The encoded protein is CASSQRAGEQYF.

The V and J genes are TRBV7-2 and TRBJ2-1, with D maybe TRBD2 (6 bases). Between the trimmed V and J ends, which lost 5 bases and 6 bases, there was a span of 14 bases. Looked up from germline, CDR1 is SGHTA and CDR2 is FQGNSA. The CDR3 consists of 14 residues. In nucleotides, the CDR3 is TGTGCCAGCAGCCCAAATATGGGAGGCAATGAGCAGTTCTTC. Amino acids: CASSPNMGGNEQFF.

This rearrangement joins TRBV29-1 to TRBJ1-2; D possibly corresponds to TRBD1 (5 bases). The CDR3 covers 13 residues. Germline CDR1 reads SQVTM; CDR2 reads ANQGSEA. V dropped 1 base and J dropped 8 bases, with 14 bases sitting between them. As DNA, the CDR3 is TGCAGCGTTGAAGGAATCGGGGCTGGCGGCTACACCTTC. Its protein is CSVEGIGAGGYTF.

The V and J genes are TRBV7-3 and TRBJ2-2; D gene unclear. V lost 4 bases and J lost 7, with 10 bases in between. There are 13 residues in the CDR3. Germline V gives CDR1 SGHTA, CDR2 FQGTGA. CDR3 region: CASSSGPLGELFF. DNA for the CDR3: TGTGCCAGCAGCTCCGGCCCACTCGGGGAGCTGTTTTTT.

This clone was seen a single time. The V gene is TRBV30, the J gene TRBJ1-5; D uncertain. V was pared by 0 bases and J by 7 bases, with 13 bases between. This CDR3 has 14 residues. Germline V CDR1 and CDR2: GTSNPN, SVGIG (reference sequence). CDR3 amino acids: CAWSVETAGQPQHF. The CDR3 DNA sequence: TGTGCCTGGAGTGTGGAGACGGCGGGGCAGCCCCAGCATTTT.

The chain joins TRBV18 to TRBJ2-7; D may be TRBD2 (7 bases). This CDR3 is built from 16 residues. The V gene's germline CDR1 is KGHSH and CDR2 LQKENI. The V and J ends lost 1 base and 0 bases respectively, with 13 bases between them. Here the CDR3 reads CASSPRGGAFSYEQYF. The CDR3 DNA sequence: TGTGCCAGCTCACCACGGGGGGGGGCTTTCTCCTACGAGCAGTACTTC.

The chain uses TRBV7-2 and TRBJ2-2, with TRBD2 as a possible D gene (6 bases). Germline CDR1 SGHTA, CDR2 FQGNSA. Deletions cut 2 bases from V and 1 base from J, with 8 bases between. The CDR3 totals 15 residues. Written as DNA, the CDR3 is TGTGCCAGCAGCTTACTCGGGGGGAACACCGGGGAGCTGTTTTTT. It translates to CASSLLGGNTGELFF.

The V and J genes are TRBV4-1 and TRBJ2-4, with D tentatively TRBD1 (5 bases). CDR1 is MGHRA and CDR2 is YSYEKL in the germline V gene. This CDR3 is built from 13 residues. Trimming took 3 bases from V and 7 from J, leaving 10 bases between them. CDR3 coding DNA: TGCGCCAGCAGCCAGTACCGACAGAACATTCAGTACTTC. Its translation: CASSQYRQNIQYF.

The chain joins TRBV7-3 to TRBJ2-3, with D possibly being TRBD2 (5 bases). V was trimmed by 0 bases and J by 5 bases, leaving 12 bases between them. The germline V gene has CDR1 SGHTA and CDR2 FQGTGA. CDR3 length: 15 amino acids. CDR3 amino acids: CASSLTLALLDTQYF. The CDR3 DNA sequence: TGTGCCAGCAGCTTAACCCTAGCTCTTTTAGATACGCAGTATTTT. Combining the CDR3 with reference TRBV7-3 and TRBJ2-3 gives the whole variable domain GAGVSQTPSNKVTEKGKYVELRCDPISGHTALYWYRQSLGQGPEFLIYFQGTGAADDSGLPNDRFFAVRPEGSVSTLKIQRTERGDSAVYLCASSLTLALLDTQYFGPGTRLTVL.

CDR3 protein: CASRPGGAGGEKLFF. CDR3 bases: TGTGCCAGCAGGCCCGGGGGGGCCGGCGGTGAAAAACTGTTTTTT. J is TRBJ1-4 and V is TRBV7-2; possible D gene TRBD1, 6 bases. V was clipped by 6 bases and J by 7 bases, with 18 bases between them. The CDR3 consists of 15 residues. Germline values: CDR1 SGHTA, CDR2 FQGNSA.

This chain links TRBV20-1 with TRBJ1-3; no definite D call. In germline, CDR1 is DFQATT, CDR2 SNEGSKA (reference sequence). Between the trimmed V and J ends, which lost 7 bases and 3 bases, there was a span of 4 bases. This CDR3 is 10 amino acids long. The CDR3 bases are TGCAGTGTCTATGGAAACACCATATATTTT. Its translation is CSVYGNTIYF.

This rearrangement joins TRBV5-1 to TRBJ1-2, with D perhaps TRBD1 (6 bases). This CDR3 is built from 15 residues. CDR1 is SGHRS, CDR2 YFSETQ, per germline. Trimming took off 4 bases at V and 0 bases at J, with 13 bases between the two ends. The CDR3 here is CASSGGGPTNYGYTF. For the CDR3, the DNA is TGCGCCAGCAGCGGAGGGGGGCCCACTAACTATGGCTACACCTTC.

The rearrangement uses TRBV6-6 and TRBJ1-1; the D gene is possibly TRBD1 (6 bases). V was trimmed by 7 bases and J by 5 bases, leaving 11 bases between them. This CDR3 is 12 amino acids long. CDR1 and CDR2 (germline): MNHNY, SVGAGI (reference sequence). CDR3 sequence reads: CASKQGGTEAFF. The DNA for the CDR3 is TGTGCCAGCAAACAAGGGGGGACTGAAGCTTTCTTT.

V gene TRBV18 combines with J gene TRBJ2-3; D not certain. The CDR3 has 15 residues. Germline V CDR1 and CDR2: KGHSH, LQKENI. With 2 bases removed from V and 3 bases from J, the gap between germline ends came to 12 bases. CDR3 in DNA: TGTGCCAGCTCACCAGTCCATCCGTTTACAGATACGCAGTATTTT. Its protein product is CASSPVHPFTDTQYF.

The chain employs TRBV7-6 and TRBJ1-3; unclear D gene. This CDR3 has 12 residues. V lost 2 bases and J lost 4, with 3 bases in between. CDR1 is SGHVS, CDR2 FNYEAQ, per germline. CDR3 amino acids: CASSLSGNTIYF. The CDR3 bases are TGTGCCAGCAGCTTATCCGGAAACACCATATATTTT.

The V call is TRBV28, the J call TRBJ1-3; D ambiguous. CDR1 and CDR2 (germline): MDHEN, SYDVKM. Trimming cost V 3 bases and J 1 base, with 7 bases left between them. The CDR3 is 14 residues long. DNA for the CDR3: TGTGCCAGCAGTTTTCTAGGGTCTGGAAACACCATATATTTT. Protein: CASSFLGSGNTIYF.